Below are 2 T cell receptor beta chains sequenced from a single sample in a study of radiation and T cells in renal cell carcinoma (dated by TCRdb to the early 2020s). In light of the paper, this sample's time point label describes: baseline pretreatment blood. The treatment or condition label here, explained by the study, means: 15 Gy SBRT to primary tumor, nephrectomy 4 weeks later. The library came from the immunoSEQ multiplex PCR assay. TCRdb limited this immuneACCESS table to in-frame rearrangements with V and J called. A share of clones is missing; checked studies link under half to unresolved V genes, and the rest is unexplained. The sample table holds 50,000 to 75,000 clones, of which about three quarters were seen once. The ten biggest clones cover 7.3% of the sample. The source was blood, collected from a patient whose treatment included radiotherapy and nephrectomy. Receptor source: a man aged 55 to 70 with renal cell carcinoma.

This chain connects TRBV5-1 to TRBJ2-1; 8 bases match TRBD1. Germline V gene lookup returns CDR1 SGHRS and CDR2 YFSETQ. The CDR3 spans 16 residues. V gave up 0 bases and J gave up 6 bases; unmatched junction bases: 8. This CDR3 reads CASSLAGQGGINEQFF. The CDR3 nucleotides read TGCGCCAGCAGCTTGGCCGGACAGGGTGGGATCAATGAGCAGTTCTTC.

The chain has TRBV6-1 and TRBJ1-2; 8 nucleotides match TRBD1. Germline values: CDR1 MNHNS, CDR2 SASEGT. This CDR3 has 18 residues. The V gene end was trimmed by 2 bases and the J gene end by 2 bases; junction bases not matched to a gene: 13. CDR3: CASSETWDRRSGNYGYTF. The CDR3 region has the DNA TGTGCCAGCAGTGAAACTTGGGACAGGAGATCGGGAAACTATGGCTACACCTTC.